This T cell receptor (beta chain) originates from a study of neoadjuvant anti-PD-1 for oral cavity cancer. Sequencing was performed with immunoSEQ multiplex PCR; in TCRdb, only in-frame clones are kept and a portion is missing. Of approximately 7,000 clones listed, 55% to 75% are singletons. These newly diagnosed stage II-IVA oral cavity squamous cell carcinoma patients had no prior systemic or radiation treatment. This CDR3 has 11 residues. Between the trimmed V and J ends, which lost 2 bases and 6 bases, there was a span of 5 bases. CDR1 is GTSNPN and CDR2 is SVGIG in the germline V gene (reference sequence).

The V call is TRBV30, the J call TRBJ2-1; D unresolved. The clonotype comes from a person between 35 and 79 years old with oral cavity squamous cell carcinoma. The specimen was PBMCs, collected before nivolumab (anti-PD-1) treatment. In nucleotides, the CDR3 is TGTGCCTGGAGTCGTTTCAATGAGCAGTTCTTC. Its protein product is CAWSRFNEQFF.